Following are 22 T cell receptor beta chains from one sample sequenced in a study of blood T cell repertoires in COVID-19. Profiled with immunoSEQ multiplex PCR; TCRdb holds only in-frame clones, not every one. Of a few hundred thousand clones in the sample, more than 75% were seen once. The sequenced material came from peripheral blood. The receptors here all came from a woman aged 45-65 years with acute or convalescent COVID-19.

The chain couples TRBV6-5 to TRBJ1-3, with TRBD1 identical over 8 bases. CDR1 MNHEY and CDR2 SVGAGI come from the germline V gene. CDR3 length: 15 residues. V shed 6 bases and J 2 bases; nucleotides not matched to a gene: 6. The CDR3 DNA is TGTGCCAGCAGCCTCACAGGGGGACCTGGAAACACCATATATTTT. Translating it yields CASSLTGGPGNTIYF.

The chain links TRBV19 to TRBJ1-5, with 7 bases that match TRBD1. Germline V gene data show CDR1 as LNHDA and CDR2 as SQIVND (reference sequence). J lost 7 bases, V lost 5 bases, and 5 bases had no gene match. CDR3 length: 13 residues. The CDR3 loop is CASSAKTGQPQHF. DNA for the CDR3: TGTGCCAGTAGTGCCAAGACAGGGCAGCCCCAGCATTTT. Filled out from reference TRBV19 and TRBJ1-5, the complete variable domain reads DGGITQSPKYLFRKEGQNVTLSCEQNLNHDAMYWYRQDPGQGLRLIYYSQIVNDFQKGDIAEGYSVSREKKESFPLTVTSAQKNPTAFYLCASSAKTGQPQHFGDGTRLSIL.

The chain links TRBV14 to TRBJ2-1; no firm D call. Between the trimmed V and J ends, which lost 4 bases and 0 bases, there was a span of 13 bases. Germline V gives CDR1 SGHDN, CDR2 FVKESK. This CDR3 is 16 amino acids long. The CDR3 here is CASSPIGSSSYNEQFF. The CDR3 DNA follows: TGTGCCAGCAGCCCGATCGGGTCTAGCTCCTACAATGAGCAGTTCTTC.

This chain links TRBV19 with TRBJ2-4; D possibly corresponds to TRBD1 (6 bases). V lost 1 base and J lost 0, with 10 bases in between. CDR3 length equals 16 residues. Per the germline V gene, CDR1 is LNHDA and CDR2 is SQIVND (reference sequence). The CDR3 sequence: CASSIGGQLAKNIQYF. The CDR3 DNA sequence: TGTGCCAGTAGTATAGGGGGACAACTAGCCAAAAACATTCAGTACTTC.

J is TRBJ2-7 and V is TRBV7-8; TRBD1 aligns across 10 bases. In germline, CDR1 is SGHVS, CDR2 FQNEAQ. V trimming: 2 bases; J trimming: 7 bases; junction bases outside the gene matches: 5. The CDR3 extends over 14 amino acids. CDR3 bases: TGTGCCAGCAGCTTAAGGGACAGGGGTCGTGAGCAGTACTTC. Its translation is CASSLRDRGREQYF.

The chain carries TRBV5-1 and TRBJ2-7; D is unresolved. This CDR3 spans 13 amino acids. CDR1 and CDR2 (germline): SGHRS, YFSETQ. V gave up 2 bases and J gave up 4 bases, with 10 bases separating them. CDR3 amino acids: CASSFVGVYEQYF. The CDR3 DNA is TGCGCCAGCAGCTTTGTGGGCGTTTACGAGCAGTACTTC.

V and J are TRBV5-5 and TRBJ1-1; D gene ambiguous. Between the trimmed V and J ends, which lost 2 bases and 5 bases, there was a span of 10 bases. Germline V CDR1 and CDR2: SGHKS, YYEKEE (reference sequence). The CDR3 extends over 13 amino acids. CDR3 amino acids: CASSFSILTEAFF. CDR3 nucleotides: TGTGCCAGCAGCTTTAGCATTTTGACTGAAGCTTTCTTT.

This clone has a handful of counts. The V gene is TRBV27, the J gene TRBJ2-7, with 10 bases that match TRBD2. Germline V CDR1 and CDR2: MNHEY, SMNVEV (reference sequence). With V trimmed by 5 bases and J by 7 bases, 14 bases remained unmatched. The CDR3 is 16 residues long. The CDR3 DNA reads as TGTGCCAGCAGTAGGTCTAGCGGGAGTTTAGCGTGGGAGCAGTACTTC. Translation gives CASSRSSGSLAWEQYF.

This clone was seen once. The CDR3 protein is CASQRTLWPGLAGNEQFF. CDR3 bases: TGTGCCAGCCAGCGTACTCTCTGGCCGGGACTAGCGGGCAATGAGCAGTTCTTC. The rearrangement joins TRBV9 to TRBJ2-1; 12 bases align to TRBD2. CDR1 and CDR2 from the germline V gene are SGDLS and YYNGEE. The CDR3 spans 18 residues. The trim removed 7 bases at V and 6 bases at J, leaving 17 bases unmatched. Full variable domain (outside the CDR3, taken from reference TRBV9 and TRBJ2-1): DSGVTQTPKHLITATGQRVTLRCSPRSGDLSVYWYQQSLDQGLQFLIQYYNGEERAKGNILERFSAQQFPDLHSELNLSSLELGDSALYFCASQRTLWPGLAGNEQFFGPGTRLTVL.

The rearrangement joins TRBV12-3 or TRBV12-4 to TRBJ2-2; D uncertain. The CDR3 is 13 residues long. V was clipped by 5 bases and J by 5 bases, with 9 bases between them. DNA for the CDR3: TGTGCCAGCAGTCGGGTCCAAACCGGGGAGCTGTTTTTT. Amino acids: CASSRVQTGELFF.

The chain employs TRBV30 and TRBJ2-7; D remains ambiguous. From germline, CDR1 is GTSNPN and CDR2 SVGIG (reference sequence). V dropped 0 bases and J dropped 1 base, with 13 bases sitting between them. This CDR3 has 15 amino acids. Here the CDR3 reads CAWSVAATASYEQYF. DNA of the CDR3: TGTGCCTGGAGTGTGGCGGCGACGGCTTCCTACGAGCAGTACTTC.

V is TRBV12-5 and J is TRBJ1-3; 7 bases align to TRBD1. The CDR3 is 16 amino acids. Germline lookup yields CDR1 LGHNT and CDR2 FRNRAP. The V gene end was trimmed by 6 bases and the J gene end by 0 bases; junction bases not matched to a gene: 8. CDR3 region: CASGMTGLRSGNTIYF. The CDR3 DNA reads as TGTGCTAGTGGGATGACAGGGCTACGCTCTGGAAACACCATATATTTT.

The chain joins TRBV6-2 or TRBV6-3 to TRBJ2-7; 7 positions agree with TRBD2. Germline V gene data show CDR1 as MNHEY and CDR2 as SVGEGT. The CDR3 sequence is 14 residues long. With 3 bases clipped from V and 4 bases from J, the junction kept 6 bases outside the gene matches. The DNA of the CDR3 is TGTGCCAGCAGTTATGTTATTAGCGGGTACGAGCAGTACTTC. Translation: CASSYVISGYEQYF.

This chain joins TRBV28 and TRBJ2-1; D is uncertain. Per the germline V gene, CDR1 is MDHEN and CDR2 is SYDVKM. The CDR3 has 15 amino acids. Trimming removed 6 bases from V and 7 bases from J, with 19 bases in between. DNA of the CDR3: TGTGCCAGCAGAGATCTCGAATTAGCCTTAAATGAGCAGTTCTTC. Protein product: CASRDLELALNEQFF.

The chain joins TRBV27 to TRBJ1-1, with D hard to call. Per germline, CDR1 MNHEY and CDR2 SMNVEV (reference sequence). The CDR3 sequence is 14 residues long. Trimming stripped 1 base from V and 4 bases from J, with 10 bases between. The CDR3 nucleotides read TGTGCCAGCAGTTTATACGGGGAGGCCACTGAAGCTTTCTTT. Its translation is CASSLYGEATEAFF.

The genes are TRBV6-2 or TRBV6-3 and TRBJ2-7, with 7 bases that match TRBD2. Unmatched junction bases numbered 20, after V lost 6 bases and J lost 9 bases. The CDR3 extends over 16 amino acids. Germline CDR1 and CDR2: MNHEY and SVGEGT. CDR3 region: CASSTDWPAGTDGQYF. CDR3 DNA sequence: TGTGCCAGCAGCACGGACTGGCCAGCGGGAACGGACGGGCAGTACTTC.

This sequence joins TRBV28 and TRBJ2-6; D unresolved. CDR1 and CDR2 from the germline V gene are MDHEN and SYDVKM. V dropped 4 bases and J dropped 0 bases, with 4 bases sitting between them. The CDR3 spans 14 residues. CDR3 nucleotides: TGTGCCAGCAGTTGGCCCTCTGGGGCCAACGTCCTGACTTTC. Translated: CASSWPSGANVLTF.

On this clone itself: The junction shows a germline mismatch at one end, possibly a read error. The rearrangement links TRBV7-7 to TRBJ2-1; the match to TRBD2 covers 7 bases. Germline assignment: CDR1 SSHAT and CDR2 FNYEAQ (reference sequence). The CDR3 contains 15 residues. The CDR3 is CASSPLADSYNEQFF. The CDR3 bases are TGTGCTAGCAGCCCTCTAGCGGACTCCTACAATGAGCAGTTCTTC.

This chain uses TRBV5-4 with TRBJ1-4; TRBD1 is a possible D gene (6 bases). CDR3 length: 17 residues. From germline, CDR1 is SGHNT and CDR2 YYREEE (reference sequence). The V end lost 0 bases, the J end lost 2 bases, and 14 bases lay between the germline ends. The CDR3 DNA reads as TGTGCCAGCAGCTTGGGTCGGACAGACTTTACTAATGAAAAACTGTTTTTT. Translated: CASSLGRTDFTNEKLFF.

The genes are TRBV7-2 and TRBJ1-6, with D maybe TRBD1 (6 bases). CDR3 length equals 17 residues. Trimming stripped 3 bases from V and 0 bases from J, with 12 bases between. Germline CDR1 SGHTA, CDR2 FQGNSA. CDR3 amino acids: CASSLGAVSSYNSPLHF. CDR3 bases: TGTGCCAGCAGCTTGGGGGCAGTAAGCTCCTATAATTCACCCCTCCACTTT.

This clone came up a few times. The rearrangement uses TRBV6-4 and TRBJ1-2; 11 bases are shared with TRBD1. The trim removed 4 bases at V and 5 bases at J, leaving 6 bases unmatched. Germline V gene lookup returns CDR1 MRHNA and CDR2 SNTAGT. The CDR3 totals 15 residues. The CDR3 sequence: CASSGKRDRGYGYTF. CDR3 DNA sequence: TGTGCCAGCAGTGGAAAGCGGGACAGGGGGTATGGCTACACCTTC.

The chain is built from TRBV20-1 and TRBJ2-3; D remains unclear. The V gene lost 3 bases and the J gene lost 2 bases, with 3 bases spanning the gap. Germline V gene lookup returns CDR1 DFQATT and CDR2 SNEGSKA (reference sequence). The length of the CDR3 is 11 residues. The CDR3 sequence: CSARYTDTQYF. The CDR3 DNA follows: TGCAGTGCTAGGTACACAGATACGCAGTATTTT.